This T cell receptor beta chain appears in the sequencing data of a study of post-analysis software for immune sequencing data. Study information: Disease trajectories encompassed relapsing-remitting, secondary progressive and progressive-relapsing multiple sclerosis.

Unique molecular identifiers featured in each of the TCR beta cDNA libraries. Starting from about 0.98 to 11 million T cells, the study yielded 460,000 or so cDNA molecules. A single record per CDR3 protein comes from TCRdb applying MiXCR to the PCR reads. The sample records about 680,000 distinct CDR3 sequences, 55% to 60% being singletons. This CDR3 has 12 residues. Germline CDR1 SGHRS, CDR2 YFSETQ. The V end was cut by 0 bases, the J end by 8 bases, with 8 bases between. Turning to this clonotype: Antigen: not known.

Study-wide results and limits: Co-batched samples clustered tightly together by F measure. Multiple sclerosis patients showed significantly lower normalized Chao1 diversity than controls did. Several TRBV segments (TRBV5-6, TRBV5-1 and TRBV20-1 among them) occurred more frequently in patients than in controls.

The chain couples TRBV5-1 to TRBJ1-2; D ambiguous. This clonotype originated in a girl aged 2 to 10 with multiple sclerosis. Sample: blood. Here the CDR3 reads CASSLEAYGYTF. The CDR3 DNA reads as TGCGCCAGCAGCTTGGAGGCGTACGGCTACACCTTC.